This T cell receptor beta chain appears in the sequencing data of a study of blood T cell repertoires in COVID-19. Method: immunoSEQ multiplex PCR; TCRdb's copy keeps in-frame clones and lacks some. Of about 250,000 clones in the sample, more than 65% were seen once. This CDR3 spans 16 amino acids. The V gene's germline CDR1 is SQVTM and CDR2 ANQGSEA. The V and J ends lost 6 bases and 1 base respectively, with 22 bases between them. This clone was seen many times. Specimen: peripheral blood. The clonotype was recovered from a woman in her thirties or forties with active or convalescent COVID-19. The genes are TRBV29-1 and TRBJ2-7, with a possible D match to TRBD1 (6 bases). The CDR3 bases are TGCAGCGTGGGGCACAGGTACAGGGCAATTTCCTACGAGCAGTACTTC. Translated: CSVGHRYRAISYEQYF.